Presented here are 26 T cell receptor beta chains from one specimen sequenced in a study of blood T cells in healthy people across ages. A second PCR, run for roughly 6 to 11 cycles, used a sample-barcoded 5' primer plus a J-beta primer mix. TCRdb redid the calling of the 5' RACE reads with MiXCR, one entry per CDR3 protein. The table has 800,000 to 950,000 distinct CDR3 sequences, 25% to 35% seen once. These data were likewise used in another study, on T cells of mothers and their children.

What was sequenced was blood. The origin of the receptors is a middle-aged woman in good health.

The genes are TRBV12-3 or TRBV12-4 and TRBJ1-2; no clear D. There are 16 residues in the CDR3. The V and J ends lost 6 bases and 8 bases respectively, with 25 bases between them. The chain's CDR3 is CASSYPGASLVSGYTF. The CDR3 DNA reads as TGTGCCAGCAGCTACCCGGGCGCCTCACTCGTATCCGGCTACACCTTC.

This clonotype was seen only a few times. The V and J genes are TRBV11-2 and TRBJ2-5, with no clear D. Trimming left V 5 bases short and J 4 bases short, with 14 bases between. This CDR3 spans 14 amino acids. Germline loops: CDR1 SGHAT, CDR2 FQNNGV. The CDR3 spells CASSPEAVGETQYF. The CDR3 coding sequence is TGTGCCAGCAGCCCAGAAGCCGTGGGAGAGACCCAGTACTTC.

The table lists this clonotype with a few counts. The genes are TRBV27 and TRBJ2-5; a weak D match, TRBD1 (6 bases). The germline V and J ends were trimmed by 3 bases and 11 bases, with 22 bases remaining between them. The CDR3 is made up of 15 amino acids. Germline CDR1 and CDR2: MNHEY and SMNVEV (reference sequence). CDR3 in amino acids: CASSFIVPGDNEQYF. The DNA for the CDR3 is TGTGCCAGCAGTTTTATCGTCCCAGGGGACAATGAGCAGTACTTC.

Of note for this clonotype: The junction departs from the called germline gene at one end, perhaps through a read error. This rearrangement joins TRBV28 to TRBJ2-3; 8 bases are shared with TRBD1. Germline CDR1 is MDHEN and CDR2 is SYDVKM. This CDR3 has 13 residues. The CDR3 bases are TGCGCCAGTACCGGGACAGGAGTAGATACGCAGTATTTT. Amino acids: CASTGTGVDTQYF.

This clonotype has a count of ten or more. This chain joins TRBV7-2 and TRBJ2-7; no definite D call. The CDR3 totals 15 residues. The germline CDR1 and CDR2 sequences are SGHTA and FQGNSA. Trimming removed 1 base from V and 2 bases from J, with 12 bases in between. CDR3 loop: CASSLEGLPTYEQYF. The CDR3, as DNA: TGTGCCAGCAGCTTAGAAGGGTTACCCACCTACGAGCAGTACTTC.

The chain uses TRBV5-5 and TRBJ1-6; D call uncertain. Germline CDR1 reads SGHKS; CDR2 reads YYEKEE (reference sequence). Between the trimmed V and J ends, which lost 1 base and 7 bases, there was a span of 18 bases. CDR3 length: 17 residues. The CDR3 loop is CASSLQRLSGSNSPLHF. The DNA of the CDR3 is TGTGCCAGCAGCTTGCAGAGACTCAGTGGGAGCAATTCACCCCTCCACTTT.

This rearrangement joins TRBV3-1 to TRBJ2-7; D not resolved. Germline loops: CDR1 LGHDT, CDR2 YNNKEL (reference sequence). The CDR3 has 14 amino acids. Trimming removed 2 bases at V and 5 bases at J, with 13 bases between. The CDR3 bases are TGTGCCAGCAGCCAACTGAGCAGACCCCACGAGCAGTACTTC. This encodes CASSQLSRPHEQYF.

The V gene is TRBV5-1, the J gene TRBJ1-1, with D unresolved. The germline V gene encodes CDR1 SGHRS and CDR2 YFSETQ. The CDR3 is made up of 15 amino acids. V was pared by 1 base and J by 0 bases, with 10 bases between. The DNA of the CDR3 is TGCGCCAGCAGCTTGAGGCTGGGCATGAACACTGAAGCTTTCTTT. Amino acid sequence: CASSLRLGMNTEAFF.

This chain joins TRBV7-8 and TRBJ1-1; 7 bases line up with TRBD1. The ends lost 1 base at V and 11 bases at J; junction bases unmatched: 10. Looked up from germline, CDR1 is SGHVS and CDR2 is FQNEAQ. CDR3 size: 14 residues. CDR3 sequence reads: CASSLDGDSRNAFF. Here the CDR3 DNA reads TGTGCCAGCAGCTTAGACGGGGACAGCCGAAACGCTTTCTTT.

This clonotype was counted many times. The genes are TRBV7-9 and TRBJ2-1; D gene unclear. Germline assignment: CDR1 SEHNR and CDR2 FQNEAQ (reference sequence). The V gene lost 5 bases and the J gene lost 0 bases, with 11 bases spanning the gap. CDR3 length: 15 amino acids. CDR3 amino acids: CASSRQWSSYNEQFF. The CDR3 bases are TGTGCCAGCAGCCGCCAGTGGAGCTCCTACAATGAGCAGTTCTTC.

The V and J genes are TRBV20-1 and TRBJ1-2, with D possibly being TRBD1 (5 bases). CDR3 length equals 13 residues. Germline assignment: CDR1 DFQATT and CDR2 SNEGSKA (reference sequence). The CDR3 protein is CSAYGRAAYGYTF. The CDR3 bases are TGCTCCGCTTACGGCAGGGCGGCGTATGGCTACACCTTC.

The table lists this clonotype with a few counts. The V gene is TRBV20-1, the J gene TRBJ2-6; D unclear. The germline V gene has CDR1 DFQATT and CDR2 SNEGSKA (reference sequence). The CDR3 is made up of 16 amino acids. With 4 bases removed from V and 0 bases from J, the gap between germline ends came to 13 bases. CDR3 DNA: TGCAGTGCTAAGGACGCCCCGAGCTCTGGGGCCAACGTCCTGACTTTC. Translated: CSAKDAPSSGANVLTF.

The chain employs TRBV5-6 and TRBJ1-1; no definite D call. This CDR3 has 13 residues. Per the germline V gene, CDR1 is SGHDT and CDR2 is YYEEEE. The V gene lost 2 bases and the J gene lost 0 bases, with 5 bases spanning the gap. CDR3 in amino acids: CASSFDVNTEAFF. The DNA for the CDR3 is TGTGCCAGCAGCTTCGATGTGAACACTGAAGCTTTCTTT.

This clonotype was observed a handful of times. The genes are TRBV4-2 and TRBJ2-4; 10 positions agree with TRBD2. The end of the DNA is better explained by TRBJ2-7, so the J call may be wrong. The CDR3 is 17 residues long. CDR1 is LGHNA, CDR2 YNFKEQ, per germline. The CDR3 DNA reads TGTGCCAGCAGCCCCCCAAGGGCTACTAGCGGGATCGACGAGCAGTACTTC. Protein product: CASSPPRATSGIDEQYF.

The chain combines TRBV7-6 with TRBJ1-5; TRBD1 matches 8 bases. The CDR3 consists of 14 residues. CDR1 and CDR2 from the germline V gene are SGHVS and FNYEAQ. Trimming cost V 3 bases and J 7 bases; bases outside gene matches: 5. The CDR3 loop reads CASSLDREDQPQHF. Written as DNA, the CDR3 is TGTGCCAGCAGCTTGGACAGGGAAGACCAGCCCCAGCATTTT.

This clonotype was seen repeatedly, ten times or more. The CDR3 spells CASSPFRGGTDTQYF. DNA of the CDR3: TGTGCCAGCAGTCCCTTCCGCGGGGGCACAGATACGCAGTATTTT. V is TRBV12-3 or TRBV12-4 and J is TRBJ2-3, with a possible D match to TRBD2 (6 bases). This CDR3 comprises 15 residues. The germline V and J ends were trimmed by 5 bases and 1 base, with 13 bases remaining between them.

There are many counts of this clonotype. The chain couples TRBV29-1 to TRBJ2-7, with D tentatively TRBD2 (6 bases). Germline V gene sequence: CDR1 SQVTM, CDR2 ANQGSEA. The CDR3 is 12 amino acids. Trimming shortened V by 0 bases and J by 3 bases, and 6 bases separated the two germline ends. The CDR3 nucleotides are TGCAGCGTTGAAGAGGAGGGCTACGAGCAGTACTTC. Translation: CSVEEEGYEQYF.

The sample holds many counts of this clonotype. The J gene is TRBJ2-7, the V gene TRBV28; the D call may be TRBD1 or TRBD2 (7 bases each). Trimming left V 5 bases short and J 8 bases short, with 22 bases between. This CDR3 spans 15 amino acids. CDR1 and CDR2 (germline): MDHEN, SYDVKM. Here the CDR3 DNA reads TGTGCCAGCAGTCCTTTCGAAAGGGGGCGGGGGCAGCAGTACTTC. Protein sequence: CASSPFERGRGQQYF.

This clonotype was seen repeatedly, ten times or more. The J gene is TRBJ1-2, the V gene TRBV5-1, with unresolved D. The V and J ends lost 4 bases and 2 bases respectively, with 9 bases between them. CDR3 size: 13 residues. Germline CDR1 reads SGHRS; CDR2 reads YFSETQ. The DNA for the CDR3 is TGCGCCAGCAGCCGCATAGACAACTATGGCTACACCTTC. It codes for CASSRIDNYGYTF.

This clonotype was recorded many times. This rearrangement joins TRBV6-6 to TRBJ2-7; no definite D call. The CDR3 is 15 residues long. Germline V gives CDR1 MNHNY, CDR2 SVGAGI (reference sequence). Deletions cut 6 bases from V and 2 bases from J, with 17 bases between. CDR3 sequence (DNA): TGTGCCAGCAGCGAAACGGGTAAGGGCACCTACGAGCAGTACTTC. Translation gives CASSETGKGTYEQYF.

In this sample, this clonotype turned up a few times. This chain joins TRBV12-3 or TRBV12-4 and TRBJ2-1; possible D gene TRBD2, 5 bases. V shed 3 bases and J shed 5 bases, with 14 bases lying between them. The CDR3 consists of 15 residues. The CDR3 region is CASSFAPGVHNEQFF. In DNA form, the CDR3 reads TGTGCCAGCAGTTTTGCCCCCGGGGTCCACAATGAGCAGTTCTTC.

The rearrangement uses TRBV28 and TRBJ2-3; D is perhaps TRBD1 or TRBD2 (6 bases each). Trimming removed 1 base from V and 1 base from J, with 12 bases in between. The CDR3 runs 16 residues. Germline CDR1 and CDR2: MDHEN and SYDVKM. The CDR3 is CASSLYGGPGTDTQYF. For the CDR3, the DNA is TGTGCCAGCAGTTTATATGGGGGGCCTGGCACAGATACGCAGTATTTT.

This clonotype has just a few counts. The CDR3 nucleotides read TGTGCCATCAGTGGGGTTGATTCTGGAGATACGCAGTATTTT. Encoded protein: CAISGVDSGDTQYF. This rearrangement joins TRBV10-3 to TRBJ2-3; no definite D call. The germline V and J ends were trimmed by 4 bases and 5 bases, with 13 bases remaining between them. The CDR3 consists of 14 residues. The germline V gene has CDR1 ENHRY and CDR2 SYGVKD.

A note on this clonotype: A much larger clone lies one base from this, so it may be a read error. The V call is TRBV7-2, the J call TRBJ2-1, with D possibly matching TRBD1 (6 bases). Trimming cost V 0 bases and J 4 bases, with 16 bases left between them. CDR1 is SGHTA, CDR2 FQGNSA, per germline. The CDR3 totals 17 residues. The CDR3 DNA is TGTGCCAGCAGCTTAGCCCGCGTAGCAGGGGCATACAATGAGCAGTTCTTC. Translation: CASSLARVAGAYNEQFF.

In this sample, this clonotype turned up a few times. Just one base apart from a much larger clone, this may be a read error. CDR3 amino acids: CASRDSAENYGYTF. The CDR3 nucleotides are TGTGCCAGCAGGGACTCGGCGGAAAACTATGGCTACACCTTC. This rearrangement joins TRBV6-4 to TRBJ1-2, with D unclear. CDR3 size: 14 residues. The germline CDR1 and CDR2 sequences are MRHNA and SNTAGT.

Notes on this clonotype: Given a much more abundant clone one base away, this may be a read error. The chain is built from TRBV11-2 and TRBJ2-7; D remains unclear. The DNA end favors TRBJ2-5, so the J call may be wrong. CDR3 length: 13 amino acids. CDR1 is SGHAT, CDR2 FQNNGV, per germline. CDR3 in amino acids: CASSGPCAETQYF. As DNA, the CDR3 is TGTGCCAGCAGCGGCCCATGTGCAGAGACCCAGTACTTC.